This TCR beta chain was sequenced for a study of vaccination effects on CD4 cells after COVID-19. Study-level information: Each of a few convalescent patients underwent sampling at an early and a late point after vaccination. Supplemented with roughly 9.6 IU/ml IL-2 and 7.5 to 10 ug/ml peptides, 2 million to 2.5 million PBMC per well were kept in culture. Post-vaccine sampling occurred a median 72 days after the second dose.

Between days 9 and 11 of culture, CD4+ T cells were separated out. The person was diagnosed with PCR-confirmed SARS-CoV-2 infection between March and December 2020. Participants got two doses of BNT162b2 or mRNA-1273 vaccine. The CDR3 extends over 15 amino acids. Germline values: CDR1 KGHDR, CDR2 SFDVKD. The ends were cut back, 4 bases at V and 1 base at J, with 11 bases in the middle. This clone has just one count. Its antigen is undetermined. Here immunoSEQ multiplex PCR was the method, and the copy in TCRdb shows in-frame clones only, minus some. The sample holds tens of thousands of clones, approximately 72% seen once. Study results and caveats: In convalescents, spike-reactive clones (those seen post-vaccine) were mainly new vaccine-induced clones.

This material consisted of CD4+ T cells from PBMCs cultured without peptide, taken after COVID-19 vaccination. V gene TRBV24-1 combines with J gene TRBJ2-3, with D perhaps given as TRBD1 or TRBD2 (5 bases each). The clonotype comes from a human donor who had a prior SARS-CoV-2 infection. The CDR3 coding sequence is TGTGCCACCAGTGAAAAGGGGCGGGGCACAGATACGCAGTATTTT. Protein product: CATSEKGRGTDTQYF.